This TCR beta chain is from a study of radiation and T cells in renal cell carcinoma. Here immunoSEQ multiplex PCR was the method, and the copy in TCRdb shows in-frame clones only, minus some. The sample consists of 120,000 or so clones, 88% of them appearing once. Time point indicated: blood 2 weeks post-SBRT. The treatment denotes: 15 Gy SBRT to primary tumor, nephrectomy 4 weeks later. In germline, CDR1 is MNHNS, CDR2 SASEGT. V was cut by 4 bases and J by 0 bases, with 13 bases left in between. CDR3 length: 16 amino acids. Here the sequenced sample was blood, taken from a patient whose treatment included radiotherapy and nephrectomy. V and J are TRBV6-1 and TRBJ1-5, with D hard to call. This sequence was found in a woman between 65 and 79 years old with renal cell carcinoma. CDR3 nucleotides: TGTGCCAGCAGTGTCATGGGCACTCATAGCAATCAGCCCCAGCATTTT. As protein: CASSVMGTHSNQPQHF.